A selection of T cell receptor beta chains follows, all from one sample in a study of cytomegalovirus exposure and HLA in healthy donors. Data came from immunoSEQ multiplex PCR; TCRdb stores just in-frame clones and leaves some out. The sample lists approximately 280,000 clones, approximately 83% seen once, with 0.9% to 1.1% in the top ten. The material sequenced was PBMCs. The origin of the receptors is a woman between 18 and 29 years old in good health and CMV-seronegative. Both conserved end residues are part of each CDR3. The order of the fields is CDR3 DNA, CDR3 protein, J gene, clone size, CDR3 length, D gene, V gene. D genes are given only for firm matches. Rows give clone size only sometimes, using once, few, many, or a class for an expanded clone.

cdr3_nt: TGTGCCAGCAGGTCCGGGACAGTCGTCACAGATACGCAGTATTTT
cdr3_aa: CASRSGTVVTDTQYF
j_call: TRBJ2-3
clone_size: NA
cdr3_length: 15
d_call: TRBD1
v_call: TRBV6-5

cdr3_nt: TGTGCCATCGGGACAGCAACTAACTATGGCTACACCTTC
cdr3_aa: CAIGTATNYGYTF
j_call: TRBJ1-2
clone_size: NA
cdr3_length: 13
d_call: TRBD1
v_call: TRBV6-6

cdr3_nt: TGTGCCTGGGCCCCCCTTGACAGGGGCAATCAGCCCCAGCATTTT
cdr3_aa: CAWAPLDRGNQPQHF
j_call: TRBJ1-5
clone_size: NA
cdr3_length: 15
d_call: TRBD1
v_call: TRBV30

cdr3_nt: TGTGCCAGCAGTCGTCCCGGGACAGGGGAAACTAATGAAAAACTGTTTTTT
cdr3_aa: CASSRPGTGETNEKLFF
j_call: TRBJ1-4
clone_size: NA
cdr3_length: 17
d_call: TRBD1
v_call: TRBV5-6

cdr3_nt: TGTGCCTGGAGGCACCGGGGGACTGAAGCTTTCTTT
cdr3_aa: CAWRHRGTEAFF
j_call: TRBJ1-1
clone_size: few
cdr3_length: 12
d_call: NA
v_call: TRBV30

cdr3_nt: TGTGCCAGCAGTTACTCCGTCCTAGGAACCACCGGGGAGCTGTTTTTT
cdr3_aa: CASSYSVLGTTGELFF
j_call: TRBJ2-2
clone_size: NA
cdr3_length: 16
d_call: NA
v_call: TRBV6-5

cdr3_nt: TGCGCCAGCAGCTTGTCCGGGACAGCCTACGAGCAGTACTTC
cdr3_aa: CASSLSGTAYEQYF
j_call: TRBJ2-7
clone_size: NA
cdr3_length: 14
d_call: TRBD1
v_call: TRBV5-1

cdr3_nt: TGTGCCAGCAGCCAGACAGGGACTGAAAAACTGTTTTTT
cdr3_aa: CASSQTGTEKLFF
j_call: TRBJ1-4
clone_size: NA
cdr3_length: 13
d_call: TRBD1
v_call: TRBV6-6

cdr3_nt: TGTGCCTGGAGTTGGGGGGGAACAGCCGGGGAGCTGTTTTTT
cdr3_aa: CAWSWGGTAGELFF
j_call: TRBJ2-2
clone_size: NA
cdr3_length: 14
d_call: TRBD2
v_call: TRBV30

cdr3_nt: TGTGCCAGCAGCTGGACAGGGGGGGAGTCACCCCTCCACTTT
cdr3_aa: CASSWTGGESPLHF
j_call: TRBJ1-6
clone_size: NA
cdr3_length: 14
d_call: TRBD1
v_call: TRBV7-3

cdr3_nt: TGCGCCAGCAGCCAAGATCTAAGGCCAGCGGTAGCCTACGAGCAGTACTTC
cdr3_aa: CASSQDLRPAVAYEQYF
j_call: TRBJ2-7
clone_size: NA
cdr3_length: 17
d_call: NA
v_call: TRBV4-1

cdr3_nt: TGTGCCAGTAAGGAAGGGGGCTTTGTAGACATTCAGTACTTC
cdr3_aa: CASKEGGFVDIQYF
j_call: TRBJ2-4
clone_size: NA
cdr3_length: 14
d_call: TRBD1
v_call: TRBV19

cdr3_nt: TGTGCCAGCAGTGTACAGGGGGCGCGGCAAGAGACCCAGTACTTC
cdr3_aa: CASSVQGARQETQYF
j_call: TRBJ2-5
clone_size: NA
cdr3_length: 15
d_call: TRBD1
v_call: TRBV2

cdr3_nt: TGTGCCAGCAGCGTAGGACAGGAAAACAATCAGCCCCAGCATTTT
cdr3_aa: CASSVGQENNQPQHF
j_call: TRBJ1-5
clone_size: NA
cdr3_length: 15
d_call: NA
v_call: TRBV9

cdr3_nt: TGTGCCAGCAGTTCTACAGACGGTTCCAATGGCTACACCTTC
cdr3_aa: CASSSTDGSNGYTF
j_call: TRBJ1-2
clone_size: NA
cdr3_length: 14
d_call: NA
v_call: TRBV27

cdr3_nt: TGTGCCAGCAGCTCCGCCAAGCGGGGCTACGAGCAGTACTTC
cdr3_aa: CASSSAKRGYEQYF
j_call: TRBJ2-7
clone_size: NA
cdr3_length: 14
d_call: TRBD2
v_call: TRBV5-4

cdr3_nt: TGTGCCAGCAGTTTAATGAGACTAGCTAAAGAGACCCAGTACTTC
cdr3_aa: CASSLMRLAKETQYF
j_call: TRBJ2-5
clone_size: NA
cdr3_length: 15
d_call: TRBD2
v_call: TRBV28

cdr3_nt: TGTGCCAGCAGCTCTAACAGACATACGCAGTATTTT
cdr3_aa: CASSSNRHTQYF
j_call: TRBJ2-3
clone_size: NA
cdr3_length: 12
d_call: NA
v_call: TRBV7-2

cdr3_nt: TGTGCCAGCAGCTTAGGGACAGGACTGAACACTGAAGCTTTCTTT
cdr3_aa: CASSLGTGLNTEAFF
j_call: TRBJ1-1
clone_size: NA
cdr3_length: 15
d_call: TRBD1
v_call: TRBV7-9

cdr3_nt: TGTTCCAAAACCCGGACAGGGTCCTACAATGAGCAGTTCTTC
cdr3_aa: CSKTRTGSYNEQFF
j_call: TRBJ2-1
clone_size: NA
cdr3_length: 14
d_call: TRBD1
v_call: TRBV25-1

cdr3_nt: TGCGCCAGCAGCTTGGATGTGGGCAGGGCGAGGTTATATGGCTACACCTTC
cdr3_aa: CASSLDVGRARLYGYTF
j_call: TRBJ1-2
clone_size: NA
cdr3_length: 17
d_call: NA
v_call: TRBV5-1

cdr3_nt: TGTGCCAGCAGTTTTTTCGGCGGGGAGCTGTTTTTT
cdr3_aa: CASSFFGGELFF
j_call: TRBJ2-2
clone_size: few
cdr3_length: 12
d_call: NA
v_call: TRBV28

cdr3_nt: TGCGCCAGCAGCCTATGGCTAGCGGATTACGAGCAGTACTTC
cdr3_aa: CASSLWLADYEQYF
j_call: TRBJ2-7
clone_size: once
cdr3_length: 14
d_call: TRBD2
v_call: TRBV5-1

cdr3_nt: TGTGCCAGCAGCGGGACAACCACCGGGGAGCTGTTTTTT
cdr3_aa: CASSGTTTGELFF
j_call: TRBJ2-2
clone_size: NA
cdr3_length: 13
d_call: NA
v_call: TRBV2

cdr3_nt: TGTGCCACCGCGACAGGGTTAGGAAACACCATATATTTT
cdr3_aa: CATATGLGNTIYF
j_call: TRBJ1-3
clone_size: few
cdr3_length: 13
d_call: TRBD1
v_call: TRBV27

cdr3_nt: TGCGCCAGCAGCTTGGGAGTAGCGGGGGATAGCTCCTACGAGCAGTACTTC
cdr3_aa: CASSLGVAGDSSYEQYF
j_call: TRBJ2-7
clone_size: NA
cdr3_length: 17
d_call: TRBD2
v_call: TRBV5-1

cdr3_nt: TGTGCCTGGAGCTCTATAGCGGGGACCCCCGGGGCCCAGTACTTC
cdr3_aa: CAWSSIAGTPGAQYF
j_call: TRBJ2-5
clone_size: NA
cdr3_length: 15
d_call: TRBD2
v_call: TRBV30

cdr3_nt: TGCGCCAGCAGCTTGGTAGCTAGCGGTGACAATGAACAGTTCTTC
cdr3_aa: CASSLVASGDNEQFF
j_call: TRBJ2-1
clone_size: NA
cdr3_length: 15
d_call: TRBD2
v_call: TRBV5-1

cdr3_nt: TGTGCCAGCAGCCAACTAGCGGGGGGGCAACAAGAGACCCAGTACTTC
cdr3_aa: CASSQLAGGQQETQYF
j_call: TRBJ2-5
clone_size: NA
cdr3_length: 16
d_call: TRBD2
v_call: TRBV9

cdr3_nt: TGTGCCAGCTACCACTCAGATACGCAGTATTTT
cdr3_aa: CASYHSDTQYF
j_call: TRBJ2-3
clone_size: NA
cdr3_length: 11
d_call: NA
v_call: TRBV6-5

cdr3_nt: TGTGCCAGCAGCGCCCGGCGGACTAGCGGACAAGAGACCCAGTACTTC
cdr3_aa: CASSARRTSGQETQYF
j_call: TRBJ2-5
clone_size: NA
cdr3_length: 16
d_call: TRBD2
v_call: TRBV9

cdr3_nt: TGTGCCAGCAGCCCCTGGGGAGGGAGGGTCTTCTATGGCTACACCTTC
cdr3_aa: CASSPWGGRVFYGYTF
j_call: TRBJ1-2
clone_size: NA
cdr3_length: 16
d_call: NA
v_call: TRBV7-9

cdr3_nt: TGCGCCAGCAGCTTGGTGGGAGGGCCGAGAGAGACCCAGTACTTC
cdr3_aa: CASSLVGGPRETQYF
j_call: TRBJ2-5
clone_size: few
cdr3_length: 15
d_call: TRBD2
v_call: TRBV5-1

cdr3_nt: TGTGCCATAAGTGAGGGGCAGGGAATAGGCCCCGAGCAGTACTTC
cdr3_aa: CAISEGQGIGPEQYF
j_call: TRBJ2-7
clone_size: NA
cdr3_length: 15
d_call: NA
v_call: TRBV10-3

cdr3_nt: TGTGCCAGCAGGAGGGGACTAGCGGGAGACCACGAGCAGTACTTC
cdr3_aa: CASRRGLAGDHEQYF
j_call: TRBJ2-7
clone_size: NA
cdr3_length: 15
d_call: TRBD2
v_call: TRBV6-1

cdr3_nt: TGTGCCAGCTCGCGAGACAATGAGCAGTTCTTC
cdr3_aa: CASSRDNEQFF
j_call: TRBJ2-1
clone_size: NA
cdr3_length: 11
d_call: NA
v_call: TRBV18

cdr3_nt: TGTGCCAGCAGCCCCCAGGGGGTTCACACTGAAGCTTTCTTT
cdr3_aa: CASSPQGVHTEAFF
j_call: TRBJ1-1
clone_size: NA
cdr3_length: 14
d_call: TRBD1
v_call: TRBV9

cdr3_nt: TGTGCCTGGAGTGTACCGGGGCTAGCGGGAGGCACAGATACGCAGTATTTT
cdr3_aa: CAWSVPGLAGGTDTQYF
j_call: TRBJ2-3
clone_size: NA
cdr3_length: 17
d_call: TRBD2
v_call: TRBV30

cdr3_nt: TGTGCCTGGAGTGTACCGGCCTTTGGAAGACTCGAGCAGTACTTC
cdr3_aa: CAWSVPAFGRLEQYF
j_call: TRBJ2-7
clone_size: NA
cdr3_length: 15
d_call: NA
v_call: TRBV30

cdr3_nt: TGTGCCAGCAGCTATACCTACGAGCAGTACTTC
cdr3_aa: CASSYTYEQYF
j_call: TRBJ2-7
clone_size: NA
cdr3_length: 11
d_call: NA
v_call: TRBV7-2

cdr3_nt: TGTGCCAGCAGCCCTACAGGTGACACCGGGGAGCTGTTTTTT
cdr3_aa: CASSPTGDTGELFF
j_call: TRBJ2-2
clone_size: NA
cdr3_length: 14
d_call: NA
v_call: TRBV6-5

cdr3_nt: TGTGCCAGCAGTTTAGGACAGGGAAACGATGGCTACACCTTC
cdr3_aa: CASSLGQGNDGYTF
j_call: TRBJ1-2
clone_size: NA
cdr3_length: 14
d_call: TRBD1
v_call: TRBV28

cdr3_nt: TGTGCCAGCAGCTTAACTAAGGGACTTCCTTGGTATGGCTACACCTTC
cdr3_aa: CASSLTKGLPWYGYTF
j_call: TRBJ1-2
clone_size: once
cdr3_length: 16
d_call: NA
v_call: TRBV11-2

cdr3_nt: TGTGCCTGGGCCCCCCTTCGGAGGACTGAAGCTTTCTTT
cdr3_aa: CAWAPLRRTEAFF
j_call: TRBJ1-1
clone_size: NA
cdr3_length: 13
d_call: NA
v_call: TRBV30

cdr3_nt: TGTGCCTGGACCAACTCATACGGGGACACTTACAATGAGCAGTTCTTC
cdr3_aa: CAWTNSYGDTYNEQFF
j_call: TRBJ2-1
clone_size: NA
cdr3_length: 16
d_call: NA
v_call: TRBV30

cdr3_nt: TGTGCCAGTGGCGGGTATACAGGGCGTCAAGAGACCCAGTACTTC
cdr3_aa: CASGGYTGRQETQYF
j_call: TRBJ2-5
clone_size: NA
cdr3_length: 15
d_call: NA
v_call: TRBV27

cdr3_nt: TGTGCCAGCCGACAGGGCCAAGATTTTGGCTACACCTTC
cdr3_aa: CASRQGQDFGYTF
j_call: TRBJ1-2
clone_size: NA
cdr3_length: 13
d_call: TRBD1
v_call: TRBV19

cdr3_nt: TGTGCCAGCAGCCAGGGAAGGAACACTGAAGCTTTCTTT
cdr3_aa: CASSQGRNTEAFF
j_call: TRBJ1-1
clone_size: NA
cdr3_length: 13
d_call: NA
v_call: TRBV7-2

cdr3_nt: TGTGCCAGCAGCTTATCCCCGGGAGGGAACTATGGCTACACCTTC
cdr3_aa: CASSLSPGGNYGYTF
j_call: TRBJ1-2
clone_size: NA
cdr3_length: 15
d_call: NA
v_call: TRBV7-3

cdr3_nt: TGTGCCAGCAGACGACAGGGGACGGCGGGGACTGAAGCTTTCTTT
cdr3_aa: CASRRQGTAGTEAFF
j_call: TRBJ1-1
clone_size: NA
cdr3_length: 15
d_call: TRBD1
v_call: TRBV2

cdr3_nt: TGTGCCAGCTCACCCTCCGGACAGGGAGAGACCCAGTACTTC
cdr3_aa: CASSPSGQGETQYF
j_call: TRBJ2-5
clone_size: NA
cdr3_length: 14
d_call: TRBD1
v_call: TRBV18

cdr3_nt: TGTGCCAGCACCGGACCGGGACAGGGGGCTTACGAGCAGTACTTC
cdr3_aa: CASTGPGQGAYEQYF
j_call: TRBJ2-7
clone_size: NA
cdr3_length: 15
d_call: TRBD1
v_call: TRBV6-5